The sequence of this TCR beta chain was determined in a study of shared clonotypes between healthy human individuals. Terminally differentiated effector memory CD45RA+ cells were left out of the naive CD8 fraction, which was CD45RO-negative and positively selected for CCR7. Regarding the study as a whole: Among the subsets, naive ones generally showed larger estimated richness than memory ones.

The method was immunoSEQ multiplex PCR; TCRdb's version includes in-frame clones alone and lacks a portion of them. Altogether just over 2,000,000 clones are present, just under 95% being singletons, with the ten largest covering about 1.1%. Worth noting for this clone: The antigen is undetermined.

The sequence was collected from a man between 18 and 29 years old in good health. Sequenced material: naive CD8+ T cells sorted from blood.

CDR3: CASIDGEAFF. In DNA form, the CDR3 reads TGTGCCAGCATAGACGGTGAAGCTTTCTTT. J is TRBJ1-1 and V is TRBV6-1; D is unresolved. CDR1 is MNHNS and CDR2 is SASEGT in the germline V gene. This CDR3 contains 10 residues. V lost 7 bases, J lost 7 bases, and 7 bases lay in between.